One and the same sample provided the 25 T cell receptor beta chains below, sequenced in a study of T cells in Graves' hyperthyroidism and ophthalmopathy. RNA transcripts provided the source from which TCR beta CDR3 regions were amplified. The primer set for the first-round RT-PCR of the TCR CDR3 was HTBI. Via MiXCR, TCRdb re-called the multiplex PCR reads, giving one row per CDR3 protein. Of approximately 400,000 distinct CDR3 sequences detected, approximately 18% appear once; the ten largest clones hold around 40%. The specimen sequenced was blood. These receptors were taken from a man between 18 and 35 years old with Graves' ophthalmopathy.

The chain carries TRBV15 and TRBJ1-1; D may be TRBD1 (6 bases). Germline-derived CDR1 and CDR2 are LNHNV and YYDKDF (reference sequence). Trimming stripped 6 bases from V and 6 bases from J, with 14 bases between. The CDR3 runs 13 residues. CDR3 bases: TGTGCCACCAGTTTGGAACAGGGCGCTGAAGCTTTCTTT. Its translation: CATSLEQGAEAFF. The full variable domain, completed using reference TRBV15 and TRBJ1-1, is DAMVIQNPRYQVTQFGKPVTLSCSQTLNHNVMYWYQQKSSQAPKLLFHYYDKDFNNEADTPDNFQSRRPNTSFCFLDIRSPGLGDTAMYLCATSLEQGAEAFFGQGTRLTVV.

This clonotype was recorded a few times. Being one base from a much bigger clone, this may be a read error. The chain uses TRBV2 and TRBJ1-2, with 9 bases fitting TRBD1. Germline-derived CDR1 and CDR2 are SNHLY and FYNNEI. After removal of 4 bases from V and 0 bases from J, the junction contained 6 bases not matched to a gene. The CDR3 is 16 residues long. CDR3 DNA: TGTGCCAGCAGTGCGTACCGGGACAGGGCTAACTATGGCTACACCTTC. Translation: CASSAYRDRANYGYTF.

Comment on this clonotype: Being one base from a much bigger clone, this may be a read error. The V and J genes are TRBV20-1 and TRBJ2-7; 8 bases line up with TRBD2. This CDR3 contains 13 residues. The trim removed 6 bases at V and 5 bases at J, leaving 9 bases unmatched. CDR1 is DFQATT and CDR2 is SNEGSKA in the germline V gene (reference sequence). CDR3: CSAWRAGAHEQYF. For the CDR3, the DNA is TGCAGTGCCTGGCGAGCGGGGGCCCACGAGCAGTACTTC.

This clonotype has a handful of counts. The gene calls are TRBV6-1 and TRBJ1-2; D is unresolved. The germline gives CDR1 MNHNS, CDR2 SASEGT. Trimming pared 6 bases from V and 11 bases from J, leaving 19 bases between. The CDR3 is 13 residues long. The CDR3 spells CASRAGTPPGYTF. The DNA of the CDR3 is TGTGCCAGCAGAGCCGGAACCCCCCCTGGGTACACCTTC.

This clonotype was seen many times. The rearrangement joins TRBV12-3 or TRBV12-4 to TRBJ2-2, with D possibly TRBD1 on 6 matching bases. The CDR3 covers 14 residues. V gave up 4 bases and J gave up 0 bases, with 6 bases separating them. The CDR3 sequence is CASSWTANTGELFF. The CDR3 region has the DNA TGTGCCAGCAGTTGGACAGCGAACACCGGGGAGCTGTTTTTT.

This clonotype was detected many times. V gene TRBV28 combines with J gene TRBJ2-7, with D unresolved. The CDR3 sequence is 11 residues long. Germline V CDR1 and CDR2: MDHEN, SYDVKM. V lost 3 bases and J lost 6, with 6 bases in between. The CDR3 nucleotides read TGTGCCAGCAGTTTCGTCCGCGAGCAGTACTTC. Residues: CASSFVREQYF.

This clonotype was counted many times. The J gene is TRBJ2-1, the V gene TRBV7-9; the D is unclear. This CDR3 contains 17 residues. The ends were cut back, 0 bases at V and 7 bases at J, with 19 bases in the middle. Germline CDR1 is SEHNR and CDR2 is FQNEAQ (reference sequence). The chain's CDR3 is CASSLAPTSSLRNEQFF. The CDR3 region has the DNA TGTGCCAGCAGCTTAGCCCCCACGAGCTCCCTCAGAAATGAGCAGTTCTTC.

V is TRBV5-1 and J is TRBJ2-6, with 10 positions matching TRBD1. V dropped 0 bases and J dropped 2; count of bases not matched to a gene: 5. There are 18 residues in the CDR3. CDR1 is SGHRS, CDR2 YFSETQ, per germline. The CDR3 sequence: CASSLVRDRGTGANVLTF. The CDR3 DNA sequence: TGCGCCAGCAGCTTGGTCCGGGACAGGGGTACTGGGGCCAACGTCCTGACTTTC.

This clonotype was seen at least ten times. The J gene is TRBJ1-5, the V gene TRBV6-1; 7 bases align to TRBD1. This CDR3 has 13 residues. Germline V gene data show CDR1 as MNHNS and CDR2 as SASEGT. The trim removed 10 bases at V and 7 bases at J, leaving 10 bases unmatched. CDR3 residues: CATQGQRQQPQHF. DNA of the CDR3: TGTGCCACCCAGGGACAGAGACAACAGCCCCAGCATTTT.

The chain is built from TRBV11-3 and TRBJ2-2, with 7 bases aligning to TRBD1. The J segment lost 3 bases and the V segment lost 5 bases, leaving 6 bases of the junction unmatched. Germline V gives CDR1 SGHNT, CDR2 YENEEA. There are 15 residues in the CDR3. As DNA, the CDR3 is TGTGCCAGCAGCCGGGGACAGTTATACACCGGGGAGCTGTTTTTT. Translating it yields CASSRGQLYTGELFF.

This clonotype has ten or more counts. This chain connects TRBV20-1 to TRBJ1-1, with D possibly being TRBD1 (6 bases). This CDR3 region has 14 residues. Trimming took off 0 bases at V and 3 bases at J, with 11 bases between the two ends. Germline lookup yields CDR1 DFQATT and CDR2 SNEGSKA (reference sequence). CDR3 bases: TGCAGTGCTAGAGATCCGGGGGCGCACACTGAAGCTTTCTTT. Translation: CSARDPGAHTEAFF.

This clonotype turned up a few times. V and J are TRBV9 and TRBJ2-1; TRBD2 matches at 7 bases. V was clipped by 2 bases and J by 1 base; unmatched bases: 3. The CDR3 has 15 amino acids. CDR1 and CDR2 (germline): SGDLS, YYNGEE. CDR3 sequence: CASSVSGVSYNEQFF. CDR3 in DNA: TGTGCCAGCAGCGTCAGCGGGGTGTCCTACAATGAGCAGTTCTTC.

This clonotype was seen repeatedly, ten times or more. V gene TRBV7-2 combines with J gene TRBJ2-2; D is undetermined. The CDR3 length is 15 residues. Germline CDR1 and CDR2: SGHTA and FQGNSA. The germline V and J ends were trimmed by 2 bases and 4 bases, with 11 bases remaining between them. CDR3 residues: CASSLSVSVTGELFF. In DNA form, the CDR3 reads TGTGCCAGCAGCTTAAGTGTGAGCGTCACCGGGGAGCTGTTTTTT.

This chain connects TRBV18 to TRBJ2-5; D ambiguous. CDR3 length: 11 amino acids. V lost 3 bases and J lost 6, with 5 bases in between. The germline V gene encodes CDR1 KGHSH and CDR2 LQKENI. The CDR3 region has the DNA TGTGCCAGCTCACCGGAAAAGACCCAGTACTTC. Its protein product is CASSPEKTQYF.

This clonotype was seen many times. The chain carries TRBV12-3 or TRBV12-4 and TRBJ1-5; a weak D match, TRBD1 (5 bases). Deletions cut 6 bases from V and 5 bases from J, with 8 bases between. The CDR3 extends over 12 amino acids. DNA for the CDR3: TGTGCCAGCAGCGCGGGGGATCAGCCCCAGCATTTT. This translates into CASSAGDQPQHF.

This chain uses TRBV7-9 with TRBJ1-5; 7 nucleotides match TRBD1. The CDR3 has 15 amino acids. The germline V gene has CDR1 SEHNR and CDR2 FQNEAQ (reference sequence). With V trimmed by 3 bases and J by 6 bases, 8 bases remained unmatched. CDR3 bases: TGTGCCAGCAGCTTGGGCGTCTCAGGGGGTCAGCCCCAGCATTTT. Protein product: CASSLGVSGGQPQHF.

The sample holds many counts of this clonotype. V gene TRBV11-1 combines with J gene TRBJ1-1; the D is unclear. The V gene's germline CDR1 is SGHAT and CDR2 FQDESV (reference sequence). The CDR3 covers 13 residues. The V end was cut by 1 base, the J end by 10 bases, with 13 bases between. The CDR3 bases are TGTGCCAGCAGCTTAGAAGGACGCGTCCCAGCTTTCTTT. Its protein is CASSLEGRVPAFF.

The chain has TRBV2 and TRBJ2-5, with D maybe TRBD1 (6 bases). The CDR3 sequence is 15 residues long. V dropped 9 bases and J dropped 0 bases, with 17 bases sitting between them. Looked up from germline, CDR1 is SNHLY and CDR2 is FYNNEI. The CDR3 reads CASSSRQDYQETQYF. Here the CDR3 DNA reads TGTGCCAGTAGTTCCCGACAGGATTACCAAGAGACCCAGTACTTC.

The sample holds a few counts of this clonotype. The rearrangement uses TRBV5-4 and TRBJ1-2; the D is unclear. This CDR3 is 15 amino acids long. V dropped 0 bases and J dropped 6 bases, with 15 bases sitting between them. Germline V gene sequence: CDR1 SGHNT, CDR2 YYREEE (reference sequence). The CDR3 coding sequence is TGTGCCAGCAGCTTGGATCCCCTGGCGGTAGATGGCTACACCTTC. Protein product: CASSLDPLAVDGYTF.

This clonotype has a count of ten or more. This rearrangement joins TRBV3-1 to TRBJ2-3, with D tentatively TRBD1 (5 bases). V dropped 3 bases and J dropped 8 bases, with 15 bases sitting between them. This CDR3 comprises 14 residues. Germline-derived CDR1 and CDR2 are LGHDT and YNNKEL (reference sequence). The CDR3 sequence: CASSQGQNLGTQYF. DNA for the CDR3: TGTGCCAGCAGCCAGGGGCAGAACCTGGGTACGCAGTATTTT.

This clonotype has a count of ten or more. The chain employs TRBV6-1 and TRBJ2-7; D call uncertain. This CDR3 comprises 14 residues. V was pared by 5 bases and J by 0 bases, with 11 bases between. CDR1 is MNHNS, CDR2 SASEGT, per germline. The DNA of the CDR3 is TGTGCCAGCAGTCCCGGGCCTTCCTCCTACGAGCAGTACTTC. It translates to CASSPGPSSYEQYF.

This clonotype was seen repeatedly, ten times or more. The chain uses TRBV3-1 and TRBJ1-3; 7 bases agree with TRBD1. The CDR3 extends over 16 amino acids. Per germline, CDR1 LGHDT and CDR2 YNNKEL (reference sequence). J was trimmed by 0 bases and V by 2 bases; bases with no gene match: 4. The chain's CDR3 is CASSQIGGASGNTIYF. DNA of the CDR3: TGTGCCAGCAGCCAAATAGGGGGCGCCTCTGGAAACACCATATATTTT.

The V and J genes are TRBV6-1 and TRBJ2-1; 8 bases agree with TRBD2. Looked up from germline, CDR1 is MNHNS and CDR2 is SASEGT. V was clipped by 5 bases and J by 6 bases; unmatched bases: 6. CDR3 length: 14 residues. This CDR3 is CASSSGTRVNEQFF. The CDR3, as DNA: TGTGCCAGCAGTTCCGGGACTAGGGTCAATGAGCAGTTCTTC.

A few counts support this clonotype. The rearrangement links TRBV3-1 to TRBJ2-1; D is perhaps TRBD2 (7 bases). Trimming took 4 bases from V and 5 from J, leaving 12 bases between them. Germline CDR1 reads LGHDT; CDR2 reads YNNKEL (reference sequence). This CDR3 has 14 amino acids. The CDR3 here is CASSRGGRDNEQFF. CDR3 nucleotides: TGTGCCAGCAGCCGGGGGGGCCGCGACAATGAGCAGTTCTTC.

The chain is built from TRBV3-1 and TRBJ2-7; D uncertain. Germline V gives CDR1 LGHDT, CDR2 YNNKEL (reference sequence). There are 15 residues in the CDR3. The V gene lost 4 bases and the J gene lost 2 bases, with 15 bases spanning the gap. For the CDR3, the DNA is TGTGCCAGCAGCCCCCCATGGGCGGCCGCCTACGAGCAGTACTTC. It translates to CASSPPWAAAYEQYF.